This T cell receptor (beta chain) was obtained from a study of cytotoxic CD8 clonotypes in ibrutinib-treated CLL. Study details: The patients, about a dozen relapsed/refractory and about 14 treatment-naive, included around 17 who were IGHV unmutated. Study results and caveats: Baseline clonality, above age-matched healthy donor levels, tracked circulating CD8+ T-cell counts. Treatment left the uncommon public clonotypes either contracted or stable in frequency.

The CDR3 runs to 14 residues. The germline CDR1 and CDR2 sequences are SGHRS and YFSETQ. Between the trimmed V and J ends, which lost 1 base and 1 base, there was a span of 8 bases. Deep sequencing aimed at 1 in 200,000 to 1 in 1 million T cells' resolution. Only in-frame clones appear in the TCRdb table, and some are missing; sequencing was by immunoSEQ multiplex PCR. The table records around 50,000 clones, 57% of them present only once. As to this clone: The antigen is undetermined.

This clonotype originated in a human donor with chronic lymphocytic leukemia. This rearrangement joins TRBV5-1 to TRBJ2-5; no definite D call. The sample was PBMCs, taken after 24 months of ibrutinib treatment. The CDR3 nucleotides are TGCGCCAGCAGCTTGTTTACACCCCAAGAGACCCAGTACTTC. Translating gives CASSLFTPQETQYF. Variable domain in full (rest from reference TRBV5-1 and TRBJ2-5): KAGVTQTPRYLIKTRGQQVTLSCSPISGHRSVSWYQQTPGQGLQFLFEYFSETQRNKGNFPGRFSGRQFSNSRSEMNVSTLELGDSALYLCASSLFTPQETQYFGPGTRLLVL.